The rows below give T cell receptor beta chains drawn from one sample of a study of post-analysis software for immune sequencing data. TCRdb reanalysed the PCR reads using MiXCR and keeps one entry per CDR3 protein. The sample carries roughly 200,000 distinct CDR3 sequences, around 30% recorded once. Sequenced: blood. These receptors originate from a girl between 2 and 17 years old with multiple sclerosis. Each CDR3 is given with its conserved first and last residue.

CSARVAGNTEAFF	TRBV20-1	TRBJ1-1
CASSLQGAVQPQHF	TRBV12-3/TRBV12-4	TRBJ1-5
CASSLRKTGRYNEQFF	TRBV12-3/TRBV12-4	TRBJ2-1
CASSSPQQIANYGYTF	TRBV12-3/TRBV12-4	TRBJ1-2
CASSQNWQETQYF	TRBV4-1	TRBJ2-5
CASSSIDTGELFF	TRBV7-8	TRBJ2-2
CASSQGSTYESYGYTF	TRBV14	TRBJ1-2
CSAPRGGFYNEQFF	TRBV20-1	TRBJ2-1
CASSLGTPNTGERFF	TRBV5-1	TRBJ2-2
CASSGVPAKNIQYF	TRBV7-9	TRBJ2-4
CASSYLAGTYNEQFF	TRBV6-5	TRBJ2-1
CSVEGLLLNTEAFF	TRBV29-1	TRBJ1-1
CASETGGRNQPQHF	TRBV28	TRBJ1-5
CASSLGGGELFF	TRBV5-5	TRBJ2-2
CASRHWLGLENEQFF	TRBV6-1	TRBJ2-1
CASRLDPAGYEQYF	TRBV5-1	TRBJ2-7